Listed below are T cell receptor beta chains from one sample, sequenced in a study of cytomegalovirus exposure and HLA in healthy donors. Method: immunoSEQ multiplex PCR; TCRdb's copy keeps in-frame clones and lacks some. The table shows about 100,000 clones, with approximately 79% occurring only once. Sample: PBMCs. The receptors were gathered from a man aged 55-75 years in good health and CMV-seropositive. Both conserved end residues are part of each CDR3.

v_gene,j_gene,CDR3aa
TRBV7-3,TRBJ1-1,CASSSGRGSTEAFF
TRBV6-5,TRBJ2-1,CASSLANEQFF
TRBV7-2,TRBJ1-5,CASSLVAVLSNQPQHF
TRBV7-8,TRBJ1-1,CASSFLGTEAFF
TRBV5-4,TRBJ2-7,CASSLGGLYEQYF
TRBV4-1,TRBJ1-2,CASSQGRDTYGYTF
TRBV5-8,TRBJ2-3,CASGLLAGAPTDTQYF
TRBV7-9,TRBJ2-3,CSSSLGLGGTQYF
TRBV5-1,TRBJ2-3,CASSQTPDFLTQYF
TRBV6-5,TRBJ1-6,CASRPGQSNSPLHF
TRBV30,TRBJ2-7,CAWSDNTSYEQYF
TRBV15,TRBJ2-7,CATSRERLAGEQYF
TRBV6-5,TRBJ2-7,CASRTRGRYEQYF
TRBV6-1,TRBJ2-7,CATRGGPYREQYF
TRBV6-1,TRBJ1-1,CASSPNTGSEYEAFF
TRBV7-9,TRBJ1-2,CASSPAGPIYGYTF